The text below deals with one T cell receptor beta chain. The antigen remains unidentified. Vbeta (60) and Jbeta (13) primers were used in the PCR. The protocol was immunoSEQ multiplex PCR, while the TCRdb copy is restricted to in-frame clones and leaves out a portion. Found here are around 120,000 clones, roughly 86% of them singletons; the top ten hold about 1.8%. The sample belongs to a study of cytomegalovirus exposure and HLA in healthy donors. Germline CDR1 is LNHDA and CDR2 is SQIVND (reference sequence). The CDR3 extends over 15 amino acids. After removal of 8 bases from V and 2 bases from J, the junction contained 8 bases not matched to a gene. Study-level results: A later analysis linked a missense variant in DCLRE1C to the trimming of TCR beta V and J genes. The records held CMV serostatus as the only immune exposure information.

The material sequenced was PBMCs. The J gene is TRBJ1-4, the V gene TRBV19; 7 bases fit TRBD1. This TCR derives from a man aged 18 to 29 in good health and CMV-seronegative. The DNA of the CDR3 is TGTGCCAGTGGAAGGGGGCGCCGGACTAATGAAAAACTGTTTTTT. Protein product: CASGRGRRTNEKLFF.